This T cell receptor beta chain was sequenced for a study of T cell repertoires in cytomegalovirus infection. Study information: Indications of both CMV infection and matching HLA type were provided by public TCR beta signatures. General study results and limits: Cumulative public TCR beta family frequency identified CMV carriers with the relevant HLA. Dominating the ex vivo response were TCR beta clonotypes that were CMV-specific and HLA-C-restricted.

The CDR3 extends over 15 amino acids. V lost 0 bases, J lost 5 bases, and 11 bases lay in between. Germline CDR1 SGHKS, CDR2 YYEKEE (reference sequence). A single record per CDR3 protein comes from TCRdb applying MiXCR to the reads. The sample records 600,000 to 800,000 distinct CDR3 sequences, 20% to 25% being singletons. Concerning this clonotype itself: Its antigen is not known.

This clonotype was obtained from a human donor in good health (CMV status not recorded). Some clones in this sample may be carry-over from other donors' samples. Sequencing used CD8+ T cells from PBMCs. V and J are TRBV5-5 and TRBJ1-4; D is unclear. CDR3 loop: CASSLDGLFNEKLFF. Written as DNA, the CDR3 is TGTGCCAGCAGCTTGGACGGGCTCTTCAATGAAAAACTGTTTTTT.